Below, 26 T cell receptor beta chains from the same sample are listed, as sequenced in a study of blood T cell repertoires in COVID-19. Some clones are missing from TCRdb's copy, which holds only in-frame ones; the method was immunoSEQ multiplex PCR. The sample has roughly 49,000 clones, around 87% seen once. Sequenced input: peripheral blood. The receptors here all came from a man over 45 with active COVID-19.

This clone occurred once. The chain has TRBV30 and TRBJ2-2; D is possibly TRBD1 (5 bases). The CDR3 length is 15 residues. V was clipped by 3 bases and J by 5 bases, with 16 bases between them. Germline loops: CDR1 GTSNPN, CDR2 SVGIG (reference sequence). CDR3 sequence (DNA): TGTGCCTGGAGACTTGGGGCGAAGGGGACCGGGGAGCTGTTTTTT. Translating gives CAWRLGAKGTGELFF.

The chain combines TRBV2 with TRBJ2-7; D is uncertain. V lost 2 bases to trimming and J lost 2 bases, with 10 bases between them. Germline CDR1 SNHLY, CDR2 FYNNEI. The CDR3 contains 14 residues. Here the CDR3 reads CASSESRWPYEQYF. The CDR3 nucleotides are TGTGCCAGCAGTGAAAGCAGGTGGCCCTACGAGCAGTACTTC.

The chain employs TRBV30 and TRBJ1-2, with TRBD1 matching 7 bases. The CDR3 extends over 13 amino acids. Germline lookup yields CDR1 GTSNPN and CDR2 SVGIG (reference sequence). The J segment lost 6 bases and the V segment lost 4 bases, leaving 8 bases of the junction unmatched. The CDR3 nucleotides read TGTGCCTGGACTCTCGACAGGGCTCATGGCTACACCTTC. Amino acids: CAWTLDRAHGYTF.

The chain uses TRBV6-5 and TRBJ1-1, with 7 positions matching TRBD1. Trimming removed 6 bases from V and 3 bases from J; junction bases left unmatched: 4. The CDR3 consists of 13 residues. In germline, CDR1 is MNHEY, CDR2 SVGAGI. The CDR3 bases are TGTGCCAGCAGCCGCGGACAGGACACTGAAGCTTTCTTT. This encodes CASSRGQDTEAFF.

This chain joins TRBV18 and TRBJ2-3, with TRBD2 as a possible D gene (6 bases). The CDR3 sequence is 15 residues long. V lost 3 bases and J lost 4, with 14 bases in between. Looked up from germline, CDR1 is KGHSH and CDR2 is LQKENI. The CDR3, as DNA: TGTGCCAGCTCACCGGTTCAGGGAGGCGCAGATACGCAGTATTTT. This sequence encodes CASSPVQGGADTQYF.

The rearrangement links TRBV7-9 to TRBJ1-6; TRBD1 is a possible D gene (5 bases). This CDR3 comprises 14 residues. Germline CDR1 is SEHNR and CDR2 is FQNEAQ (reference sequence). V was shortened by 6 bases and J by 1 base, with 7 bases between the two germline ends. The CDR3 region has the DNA TGTGCCAGCAGGGGGGGGTCCTATAATTCACCCCTCCACTTT. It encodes CASRGGSYNSPLHF.

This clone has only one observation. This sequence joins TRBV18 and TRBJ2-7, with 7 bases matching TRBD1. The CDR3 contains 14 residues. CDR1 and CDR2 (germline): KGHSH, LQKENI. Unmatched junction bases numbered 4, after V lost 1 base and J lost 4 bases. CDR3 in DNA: TGTGCCAGCTCACCACGAGGGGGCAAATACGAGCAGTACTTC. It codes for CASSPRGGKYEQYF.

This chain's CDR3 is CASSQGLYNEQFF. CDR3 coding DNA: TGTGCCAGCAGCCAGGGCCTCTACAATGAGCAGTTCTTC. The chain combines TRBV3-1 (or the pseudogene TRBV3-2) with TRBJ2-1; no definite D call. The CDR3 extends over 13 amino acids. V lost 3 bases and J lost 3, with 6 bases in between. Germline loops: CDR1 LGHDT, CDR2 YNNKEL (reference sequence).

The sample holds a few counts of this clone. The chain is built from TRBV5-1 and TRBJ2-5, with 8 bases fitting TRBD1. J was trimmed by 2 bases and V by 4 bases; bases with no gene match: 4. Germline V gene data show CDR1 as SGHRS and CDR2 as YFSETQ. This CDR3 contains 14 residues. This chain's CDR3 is CASSQGTGQETQYF. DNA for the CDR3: TGCGCCAGCAGCCAAGGGACAGGTCAAGAGACCCAGTACTTC.

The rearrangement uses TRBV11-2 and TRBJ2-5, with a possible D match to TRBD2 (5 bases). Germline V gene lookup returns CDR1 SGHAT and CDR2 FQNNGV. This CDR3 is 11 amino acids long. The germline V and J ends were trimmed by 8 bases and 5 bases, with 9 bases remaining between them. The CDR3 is CASGRGETQYF. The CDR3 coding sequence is TGTGCCAGCGGCCGGGGTGAGACCCAGTACTTC.

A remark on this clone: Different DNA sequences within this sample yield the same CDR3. CDR3 nucleotides: TGCGCCAGCAGCAGCCAGGGCGGGAGCTCCTACGAGCAGTACTTC. It codes for CASSSQGGSSYEQYF. The chain recombines TRBV5-1 with TRBJ2-7; 7 nucleotides align to TRBD2. Germline V gene data show CDR1 as SGHRS and CDR2 as YFSETQ. V was pared by 4 bases and J by 0 bases, with 7 bases of the junction left unmatched. This CDR3 comprises 15 residues.

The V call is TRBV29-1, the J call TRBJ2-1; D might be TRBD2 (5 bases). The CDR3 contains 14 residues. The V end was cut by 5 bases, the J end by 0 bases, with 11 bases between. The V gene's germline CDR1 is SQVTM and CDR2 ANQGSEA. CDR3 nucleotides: TGCAGCGTTCGTAGACGGGGCTCCTACAATGAGCAGTTCTTC. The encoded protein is CSVRRRGSYNEQFF.

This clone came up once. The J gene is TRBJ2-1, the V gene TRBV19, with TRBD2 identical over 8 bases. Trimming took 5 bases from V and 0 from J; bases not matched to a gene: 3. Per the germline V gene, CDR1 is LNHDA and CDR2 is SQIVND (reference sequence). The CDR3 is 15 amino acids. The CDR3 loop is CASSLLAASYNEQFF. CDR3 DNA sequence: TGTGCCAGTAGTTTACTAGCGGCCTCCTACAATGAGCAGTTCTTC.

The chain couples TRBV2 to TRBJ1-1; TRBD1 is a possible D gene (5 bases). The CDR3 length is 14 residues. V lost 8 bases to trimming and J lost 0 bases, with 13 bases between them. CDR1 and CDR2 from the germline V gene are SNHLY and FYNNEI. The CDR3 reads CASLPEDMNTEAFF. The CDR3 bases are TGTGCCAGCCTACCTGAGGACATGAACACTGAAGCTTTCTTT.

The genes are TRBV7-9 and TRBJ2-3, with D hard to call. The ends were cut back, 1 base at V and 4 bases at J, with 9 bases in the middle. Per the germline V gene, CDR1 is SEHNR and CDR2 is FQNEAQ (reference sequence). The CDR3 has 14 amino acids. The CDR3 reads CASSLEPYPDTQYF. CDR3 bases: TGTGCCAGCAGCTTAGAACCCTACCCAGATACGCAGTATTTT.

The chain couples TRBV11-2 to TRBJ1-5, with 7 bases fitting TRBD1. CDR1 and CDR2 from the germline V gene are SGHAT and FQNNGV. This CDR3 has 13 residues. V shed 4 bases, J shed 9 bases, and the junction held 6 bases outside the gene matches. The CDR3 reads CASSSGRQGPQHF. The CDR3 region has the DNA TGTGCCAGCAGCTCCGGCCGACAGGGGCCCCAGCATTTT. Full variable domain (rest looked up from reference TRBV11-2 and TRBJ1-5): EAGVAQSPRYKIIEKRQSVAFWCNPISGHATLYWYQQILGQGPKLLIQFQNNGVVDDSQLPKDRFSAERLKGVDSTLKIQPAKLEDSAVYLCASSSGRQGPQHFGDGTRLSIL.

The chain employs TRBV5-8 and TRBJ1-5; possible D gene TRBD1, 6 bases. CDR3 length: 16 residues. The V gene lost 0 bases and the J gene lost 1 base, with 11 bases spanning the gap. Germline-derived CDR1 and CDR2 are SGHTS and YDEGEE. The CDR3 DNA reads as TGTGCCAGCAGCTTGGGACAGGCCAAGAGCAATCAGCCCCAGCATTTT. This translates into CASSLGQAKSNQPQHF.

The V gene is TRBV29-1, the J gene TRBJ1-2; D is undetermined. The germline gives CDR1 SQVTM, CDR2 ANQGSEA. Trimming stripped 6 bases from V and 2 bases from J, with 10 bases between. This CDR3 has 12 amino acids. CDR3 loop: CSVDYMNYGYTF. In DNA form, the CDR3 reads TGCAGCGTAGACTACATGAACTATGGCTACACCTTC.

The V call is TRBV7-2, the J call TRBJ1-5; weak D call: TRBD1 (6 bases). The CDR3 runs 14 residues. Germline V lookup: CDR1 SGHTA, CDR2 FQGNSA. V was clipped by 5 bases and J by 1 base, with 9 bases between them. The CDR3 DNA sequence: TGTGCCAGCAGCCTACAGGGAAGCAATCAGCCCCAGCATTTT. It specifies CASSLQGSNQPQHF.

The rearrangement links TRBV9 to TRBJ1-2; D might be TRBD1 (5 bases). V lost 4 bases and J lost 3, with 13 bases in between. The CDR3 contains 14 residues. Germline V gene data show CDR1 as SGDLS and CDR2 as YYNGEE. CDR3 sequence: CASSPAGGDYGYTF. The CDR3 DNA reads TGTGCCAGCAGCCCAGCCGGGGGGGACTATGGCTACACCTTC.

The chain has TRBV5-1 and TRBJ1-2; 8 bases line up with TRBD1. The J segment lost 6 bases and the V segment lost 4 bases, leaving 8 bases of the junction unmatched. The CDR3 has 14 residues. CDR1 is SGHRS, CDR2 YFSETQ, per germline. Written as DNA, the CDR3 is TGCGCCAGCAGCGTAGGACAGGGAGGTGATGGCTACACCTTC. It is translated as CASSVGQGGDGYTF.

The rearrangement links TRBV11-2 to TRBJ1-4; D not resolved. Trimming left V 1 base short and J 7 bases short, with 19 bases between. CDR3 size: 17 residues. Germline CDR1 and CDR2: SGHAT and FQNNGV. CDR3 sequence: CASSLGPWGGRTEKLFF. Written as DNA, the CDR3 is TGTGCCAGCAGCTTAGGCCCGTGGGGAGGAAGGACTGAAAAACTGTTTTTT.

Written as DNA, the CDR3 is TGTGCCAGCAGCCCTTCGGGACTAGCGGGGGCCATGTACCAAGAGACCCAGTACTTC. Translation: CASSPSGLAGAMYQETQYF. This chain uses TRBV27 with TRBJ2-5; 14 bases match TRBD2. This CDR3 has 19 residues. V lost 6 bases to trimming and J lost 0 bases; unmatched junction nucleotides: 12. Germline CDR1 reads MNHEY; CDR2 reads SMNVEV (reference sequence).

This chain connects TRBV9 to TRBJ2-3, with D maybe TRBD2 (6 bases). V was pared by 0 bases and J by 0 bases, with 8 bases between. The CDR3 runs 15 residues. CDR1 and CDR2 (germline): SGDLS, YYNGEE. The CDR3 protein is CASSVGDFSTDTQYF. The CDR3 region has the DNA TGTGCCAGCAGCGTAGGGGACTTTAGCACAGATACGCAGTATTTT.

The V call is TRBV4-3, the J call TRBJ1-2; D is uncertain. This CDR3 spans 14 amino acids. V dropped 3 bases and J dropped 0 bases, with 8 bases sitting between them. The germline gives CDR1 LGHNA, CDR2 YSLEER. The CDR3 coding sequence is TGCGCCAGCAGCCAGCACGGGACTAACTATGGCTACACCTTC. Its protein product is CASSQHGTNYGYTF.

CDR3 bases: TGTGCCAGCAGTTATTATGAGGGGGGGGATGAGCAGTTCTTC. This translates into CASSYYEGGDEQFF. The gene calls are TRBV6-5 and TRBJ2-1, with a weak D call TRBD2 (7 bases). The CDR3 length is 14 residues. Germline CDR1 MNHEY, CDR2 SVGAGI. With 3 bases removed from V and 8 bases from J, the gap between germline ends came to 14 bases.